This T cell receptor (beta chain) appears in the sequencing data of a study of T cells in Graves' hyperthyroidism and ophthalmopathy. General study points: Ophthalmopathy was told apart from stable hyperthyroidism by a 13 V-J model. The model's output predicted ophthalmopathy at a median of approximately 6.5 months prior to onset.

RNA transcripts yielded amplified TCR beta CDR3 regions. A first-round RT-PCR of the TCR CDR3 used the HTBI primer set. TCRdb analysed the multiplex PCR reads with MiXCR anew, one entry per CDR3 protein. This sample carries about 480,000 distinct CDR3 sequences, approximately 15% of them seen once, and the ten largest clones take less than 20%. This clonotype was counted at least ten times. No antigen is known for it. Diagnosis of hyperthyroidism was new in patients aged 18 to 65, and its duration was under 2 months. Diagnoses rested on clinical symptoms, serum thyroxine and TRAb, thyroid ultrasound and orbital computed tomography. The material sequenced was blood. This TCR was recovered from a woman between 18 and 29 years old with Graves' hyperthyroidism.

CDR3 bases: TGTGCCAGCAGTTTATGGGACGAGAGCACTGAAGCTTTCTTT. It specifies CASSLWDESTEAFF. The rearrangement joins TRBV12-3 or TRBV12-4 to TRBJ1-1; maybe TRBD1 (5 bases). This CDR3 is built from 14 residues. Trimming shortened V by 2 bases and J by 4 bases, and 11 bases separated the two germline ends.